This TCR beta chain emerged from a study of a mutant IDH1 vaccine in newly diagnosed glioma. About the research overall: Once 4-6 weeks had passed after radiotherapy alone, vaccination started, or it started with temozolomide cycles. Sex among treated patients split around 62% male, about 40% female; mean age was about 40 years. Study outcomes and limitations: The occurrence of vaccine-induced immune responses was seen in over 85% of patients. Pseudoprogression apparently lacked any relation to changes in top peripheral T cell clonotypes.

Losses at the gene ends were 5 bases for V and 3 bases for J; bases not matched to a gene: 7. CDR3 length equals 16 residues. Germline V gives CDR1 SGHVS, CDR2 FNYEAQ. Details on this clone: Its antigen remains unidentified.

Profiling relied on immunoSEQ multiplex PCR, and the TCRdb table lists in-frame clones only, not all of them. The table records more than 40,000 clones, roughly 78% of them present only once. Documented time point: week 5, during vaccination. What each vaccine dose contained was 300 ug of mutant IDH1 20-mer peptide, accompanied by topical imiquimod. The chain couples TRBV7-6 to TRBJ2-7; 13 positions agree with TRBD2. This clonotype was sampled from a woman aged 40 to 50 with glioma. The starting material was PBMCs, obtained from a glioma patient whose treatment included an IDH1 peptide vaccine. DNA for the CDR3: TGTGCCAGCAGCAGGGGGACTAGCGGGGTTCTCTACGAGCAGTACTTC. Encoded protein: CASSRGTSGVLYEQYF. Supplemented by reference TRBV7-6 and TRBJ2-7, the full variable domain reads GAGVSQSPRYKVTKRGQDVALRCDPISGHVSLYWYRQALGQGPEFLTYFNYEAQQDKSGLPNDRFSAERPEGSISTLTIQRTEQRDSAMYRCASSRGTSGVLYEQYFGPGTRLTVT.